Following are 20 T cell receptor beta chains from one sample sequenced in a study of T cell responses to AZD1222 COVID-19 vaccine. This table comes from immunoSEQ multiplex PCR, and its TCRdb copy is limited to in-frame clones, with some not included. The table has about 90,000 clones, approximately 91% seen once. Sequencing used peripheral blood, obtained on day 0 of AZD1222 vaccination. The source of these receptors is an adult in good health.

The genes are TRBV12-2 and TRBJ1-1. TRBV12-2 is designated a pseudogene. The CDR3 has 14 amino acids. The CDR3 loop reads CASRLEGTNTEAFF. The CDR3 DNA reads as TGTGCAAGTCGCTTAGAAGGGACGAACACTGAAGCTTTCTTT.

J is TRBJ1-4 and V is TRBV6-1; no definite D call. The CDR3 runs to 11 residues. V gave up 3 bases and J gave up 7 bases, with 3 bases separating them. Per the germline V gene, CDR1 is MNHNS and CDR2 is SASEGT. CDR3 coding DNA: TGTGCCAGCAGTGATCGTGAAAAACTGTTTTTT. Translation gives CASSDREKLFF.

The chain joins TRBV19 to TRBJ1-5, with TRBD1 matching over 7 bases. Trimming took 6 bases from V and 2 from J; bases not matched to a gene: 7. CDR1 LNHDA and CDR2 SQIVND come from the germline V gene (reference sequence). The CDR3 totals 15 residues. As DNA, the CDR3 is TGTGCCAGTAGACCTCGAGGACAGGGCAATCAGCCCCAGCATTTT. It specifies CASRPRGQGNQPQHF.

The rearrangement uses TRBV19 and TRBJ2-7; 8 bases align to TRBD1. Germline CDR1 is LNHDA and CDR2 is SQIVND (reference sequence). Trimming took 6 bases from V and 5 from J; bases not matched to a gene: 9. This CDR3 spans 14 amino acids. CDR3 coding DNA: TGTGCCAGTAGAGAGGACAGGGTGAGTCACGAGCAGTACTTC. Its translation: CASREDRVSHEQYF.

The CDR3 DNA reads TGTGCCACTCAAGACGGTGAAAAACTGTTTTTT. Its protein is CATQDGEKLFF. The chain has TRBV19 and TRBJ1-4; D ambiguous. The CDR3 sequence is 11 residues long. Trimming removed 10 bases at V and 7 bases at J, with 10 bases between. Germline CDR1 and CDR2: LNHDA and SQIVND (reference sequence).

The chain couples TRBV14 to TRBJ1-3, with D hard to call. This CDR3 has 16 amino acids. Germline V gives CDR1 SGHDN, CDR2 FVKESK. V was trimmed by 4 bases and J by 0 bases, leaving 13 bases between them. The CDR3 DNA reads TGTGCCAGCAGCCCTGTATGGAACTTCTCTGGAAACACCATATATTTT. This sequence encodes CASSPVWNFSGNTIYF.

The chain couples TRBV6-5 to TRBJ2-1; TRBD2 aligns across 7 bases. The germline V gene encodes CDR1 MNHEY and CDR2 SVGAGI. The length of the CDR3 is 14 residues. Trimming removed 4 bases from V and 3 bases from J; junction bases left unmatched: 3. CDR3 in DNA: TGTGCCAGCAGTTCTGGCGGGAGCTACAATGAGCAGTTCTTC. Its protein is CASSSGGSYNEQFF.

The V gene is TRBV6-9, the J gene TRBJ1-5, with D possibly being TRBD1 (5 bases). This CDR3 region has 18 residues. V lost 5 bases and J 4 bases, leaving 24 bases between the germline ends. Germline CDR1 MNHGY, CDR2 SVAAGI. The CDR3 coding sequence is TGTGCCAGCAGTGTACTACCCGGGACTGAGAGAGGGAATCAGCCCCAGCATTTT. Translating gives CASSVLPGTERGNQPQHF.

This chain links TRBV5-6 with TRBJ1-1, with TRBD1 as a possible D gene (5 bases). Trimming stripped 3 bases from V and 5 bases from J, with 8 bases between. CDR1 and CDR2 from the germline V gene are SGHDT and YYEEEE. The CDR3 spans 12 residues. The CDR3 DNA follows: TGTGCCAGCAGCTGGCGGGGGACTGAAGCTTTCTTT. Its translation: CASSWRGTEAFF.

By share, this clone ranks as medium-sized. The J gene is TRBJ1-2, the V gene TRBV9; TRBD1 matches at 9 bases. The CDR3 has 15 residues. V shed 3 bases, J shed 7 bases, and the junction held 10 bases outside the gene matches. Per the germline V gene, CDR1 is SGDLS and CDR2 is YYNGEE. This CDR3 is CASSEDSQGASGYTF. CDR3 coding DNA: TGTGCCAGCAGCGAGGACTCACAGGGGGCCTCTGGCTACACCTTC.

CDR3 DNA: TGCAGCGTTGAGAGGGCCGGAAACACCATATATTTT. It specifies CSVERAGNTIYF. The chain recombines TRBV29-1 with TRBJ1-3; D is ambiguous. The CDR3 covers 12 residues. V was clipped by 3 bases and J by 4 bases, with 7 bases between them. Germline values: CDR1 SQVTM, CDR2 ANQGSEA. The complete variable domain, with remaining parts taken from reference TRBV29-1 and TRBJ1-3, reads SAVISQKPSRDICQRGTSLTIQCQVDSQVTMMFWYRQQPGQSLTLIATANQGSEATYESGFVIDKFPISRPNLTFSTLTVSNMSPEDSSIYLCSVERAGNTIYFGEGSWLTVV.

This clone has just one count. The chain carries TRBV5-4 and TRBJ2-7; 7 bases match TRBD1. Germline CDR1 is SGHNT and CDR2 is YYREEE (reference sequence). The CDR3 runs 15 residues. With 4 bases clipped from V and 2 bases from J, the junction kept 9 bases outside the gene matches. The CDR3 DNA reads TGTGCCAGCAGCCCGAGTGGGGACAGACCCTACGAGCAGTACTTC. Protein product: CASSPSGDRPYEQYF.

The CDR3 region is CASSRGWALEYGYTF. The DNA for the CDR3 is TGTGCCAGCAGTCGAGGGTGGGCCCTGGAGTATGGCTACACCTTC. The J gene is TRBJ1-2, the V gene TRBV6-5; D unclear. The germline V gene encodes CDR1 MNHEY and CDR2 SVGAGI. The V gene lost 5 bases and the J gene lost 5 bases, with 18 bases spanning the gap. The CDR3 consists of 15 residues.

V gene TRBV19 combines with J gene TRBJ1-2; D possibly corresponds to TRBD1 (5 bases). The CDR3 totals 13 residues. CDR1 is LNHDA and CDR2 is SQIVND in the germline V gene (reference sequence). Trimming took off 2 bases at V and 6 bases at J, with 10 bases between the two ends. CDR3 nucleotide sequence: TGTGCCAGTAGTATACGGGGGTTTGATGGCTACACCTTC. This encodes CASSIRGFDGYTF.

Regarding this clone: This sample includes further DNA sequences coding for the same CDR3. This chain joins TRBV5-8 and TRBJ1-1; D is unclear. The CDR3 is 14 amino acids. V was shortened by 0 bases and J by 0 bases, with 6 bases between the two germline ends. The germline gives CDR1 SGHTS, CDR2 YDEGEE. CDR3 DNA: TGTGCCAGCAGCTTGGAAGTTATGAACACTGAAGCTTTCTTT. As protein: CASSLEVMNTEAFF.

The chain combines TRBV6-6 with TRBJ1-5, with TRBD1 as a possible D gene (6 bases). Trimming removed 6 bases from V and 6 bases from J, with 18 bases in between. Germline-derived CDR1 and CDR2 are MNHNY and SVGAGI (reference sequence). The CDR3 runs to 15 residues. The CDR3 coding sequence is TGTGCCAGCAGCTATGGACAAGGGGACACTCAGCCCCAGCATTTT. Translating gives CASSYGQGDTQPQHF.

CDR3 coding DNA: TGTGCCACCAGTGATCACTCTAGCGGGAGAGCGTCAGGGGAGCTGTTTTTT. Translating gives CATSDHSSGRASGELFF. This chain links TRBV24-1 with TRBJ2-2; TRBD2 aligns across 10 bases. The CDR3 has 17 amino acids. Germline V CDR1 and CDR2: KGHDR, SFDVKD. Trimming took 3 bases from V and 8 from J; bases not matched to a gene: 11.

The rearrangement links TRBV5-5 to TRBJ1-4; D is unclear. V lost 0 bases to trimming and J lost 5 bases, with 8 bases between them. The CDR3 is 14 residues long. Germline-derived CDR1 and CDR2 are SGHKS and YYEKEE (reference sequence). The CDR3 DNA sequence: TGTGCCAGCAGCTTGGTGGGCCGAAATGAAAAACTGTTTTTT. It specifies CASSLVGRNEKLFF.

The count of this clone is one. The V gene is TRBV7-2, the J gene TRBJ2-7; 8 nucleotides match TRBD1. Germline CDR1 SGHTA, CDR2 FQGNSA. The CDR3 runs to 16 residues. Losses at the gene ends were 2 bases for V and 2 bases for J; bases not matched to a gene: 8. CDR3 bases: TGTGCCAGCAGCTTATCCTCCAGGGGGCGTGCCTACGAGCAGTACTTC. Translating it yields CASSLSSRGRAYEQYF.

This clone has only a few counts. V is TRBV27 and J is TRBJ2-5; 10 bases match TRBD2. With 1 base clipped from V and 0 bases from J, the junction kept 5 bases outside the gene matches. Germline CDR1 MNHEY, CDR2 SMNVEV (reference sequence). The CDR3 sequence is 17 residues long. The CDR3 region has the DNA TGTGCCAGCAGTTTATGGGTAGCGGGAGGCCACCAAGAGACCCAGTACTTC. It translates to CASSLWVAGGHQETQYF.